This TCR beta chain was sequenced during a study of blood T cell repertoires in COVID-19. The method was immunoSEQ multiplex PCR; TCRdb's version includes in-frame clones alone and lacks a portion of them. In the table there are approximately 150,000 clones, roughly 80% of which are singletons. V dropped 3 bases and J dropped 0 bases, with 6 bases sitting between them. The length of the CDR3 is 14 residues. CDR1 and CDR2 (germline): MNHEY, SMNVEV (reference sequence). The sequenced sample was peripheral blood. V is TRBV27 and J is TRBJ1-5; D unresolved. This sequence was found in a man aged 50 to 60 with acute or convalescent COVID-19. The CDR3 DNA is TGTGCCAGCAGTTTTGACAATAGCAATCAGCCCCAGCATTTT. This gives the protein CASSFDNSNQPQHF.